One and the same sample provided the 27 T cell receptor beta chains below, sequenced in a study of OX40 agonist ivuxolimab in advanced cancers. The method was immunoSEQ multiplex PCR; TCRdb's version includes in-frame clones alone and lacks a portion of them. The table lists 76,000 or so clones, more than 75% of them singletons. This sample comprised CD4+ or CD8+ T cells sorted from blood, obtained in a trial of the OX40 agonist ivuxolimab. These receptors all stem from an adult with an advanced solid tumor such as melanoma, head and neck, liver or kidney cancer.

CDR3 DNA sequence: TGTGCCAGCAGCTTAGCGATTTCGACAGGGTCCTACGAGCAGTACTTC. Its translation is CASSLAISTGSYEQYF. The chain has TRBV11-1 and TRBJ2-7; 7 bases agree with TRBD1. This CDR3 has 16 amino acids. Germline lookup yields CDR1 SGHAT and CDR2 FQDESV (reference sequence). V was clipped by 0 bases and J by 1 base; unmatched bases: 6.

In DNA, the CDR3 is TGTGCCAGTAAACCAATAGGCTCCGAAGTAAGAGACTTGTTCTCCTACAATGAGCAGTTCTTC. This codes for CASKPIGSEVRDLFSYNEQFF. J is TRBJ2-1 and V is TRBV19; no firm D call. CDR1 is LNHDA, CDR2 SQIVND, per germline (reference sequence). This CDR3 contains 21 residues. Trimming removed 7 bases at V and 0 bases at J, with 31 bases between.

The sample holds one count of this clone. V usage is TRBV5-1 and J usage is TRBJ2-2; 8 bases line up with TRBD2. Germline CDR1 reads SGHRS; CDR2 reads YFSETQ. The CDR3 sequence is 15 residues long. V was pared by 2 bases and J by 6 bases, with 6 bases of the junction left unmatched. In DNA, the CDR3 is TGCGCCAGCAGCTTTCGGGAGGGCCGCGCCGGGGAGCTGTTTTTT. Translating it yields CASSFREGRAGELFF.

The genes are TRBV11-2 and TRBJ2-3, with TRBD2 matching 14 bases. The V segment lost 5 bases and the J segment 4 bases; nucleotides outside the gene matches: 5. The CDR3 extends over 16 amino acids. Germline V gives CDR1 SGHAT, CDR2 FQNNGV. CDR3 coding DNA: TGTGCCAGCAGCCAGGGACTAGCGGGGGATTCAGATACGCAGTATTTT. This encodes CASSQGLAGDSDTQYF. The full variable domain, in which reference TRBV11-2 and TRBJ2-3 provide the parts outside the CDR3, is EAGVAQSPRYKIIEKRQSVAFWCNPISGHATLYWYQQILGQGPKLLIQFQNNGVVDDSQLPKDRFSAERLKGVDSTLKIQPAKLEDSAVYLCASSQGLAGDSDTQYFGPGTRLTVL.

The chain carries TRBV18 and TRBJ1-4; no clear D gene. V dropped 0 bases and J dropped 0 bases, with 5 bases sitting between them. The germline V gene has CDR1 KGHSH and CDR2 LQKENI. This CDR3 has 15 amino acids. The DNA of the CDR3 is TGTGCCAGCTCACCACCGGGTGCAACTAATGAAAAACTGTTTTTT. Protein: CASSPPGATNEKLFF.

J is TRBJ2-7 and V is TRBV10-3; no definite D call. CDR3 length: 10 amino acids. V was cut by 10 bases and J by 4 bases, with 8 bases left in between. From germline, CDR1 is ENHRY and CDR2 SYGVKD. The CDR3, as DNA: TGTGCCACCTTTCAGTACGAGCAGTACTTC. Amino acids: CATFQYEQYF.

The chain carries TRBV7-9 and TRBJ1-1; perhaps TRBD1 as D (5 bases). Trimming cost V 1 base and J 1 base, with 10 bases left between them. Germline V gene data show CDR1 as SEHNR and CDR2 as FQNEAQ (reference sequence). The CDR3 covers 15 residues. The CDR3 spells CASSLEDNRNTEAFF. The CDR3 DNA reads as TGTGCCAGCAGCTTAGAGGACAACAGGAACACTGAAGCTTTCTTT.

This chain connects TRBV5-1 to TRBJ2-3, with 7 bases identical to TRBD2. The CDR3 has 15 amino acids. Germline V gene data show CDR1 as SGHRS and CDR2 as YFSETQ. The J segment lost 4 bases and the V segment lost 0 bases, leaving 5 bases of the junction unmatched. CDR3 bases: TGCGCCAGCAGCTTGGTGCTGGGGAGGGCAGATACGCAGTATTTT. This sequence encodes CASSLVLGRADTQYF.

The chain recombines TRBV7-9 with TRBJ2-7; 11 bases align to TRBD2. This CDR3 contains 15 residues. The ends lost 5 bases at V and 0 bases at J; junction bases unmatched: 3. Looked up from germline, CDR1 is SEHNR and CDR2 is FQNEAQ (reference sequence). CDR3 amino acids: CASSLLAGDSYEQYF. In DNA, the CDR3 is TGTGCCAGCAGCCTACTAGCGGGGGACTCCTACGAGCAGTACTTC.

The chain recombines TRBV10-3 with TRBJ2-5; no clear D. Trimming left V 0 bases short and J 1 base short, with 9 bases between. CDR1 and CDR2 from the germline V gene are ENHRY and SYGVKD. This CDR3 has 15 amino acids. DNA for the CDR3: TGTGCCATCAGTGAGTCGGCACCTCCCCAAGAGACCCAGTACTTC. Translating gives CAISESAPPQETQYF.

The J gene is TRBJ1-1, the V gene TRBV9, with 7 bases identical to TRBD1. The CDR3 length is 13 residues. Germline V gene sequence: CDR1 SGDLS, CDR2 YYNGEE. Trimming removed 2 bases from V and 5 bases from J; junction bases left unmatched: 3. CDR3 DNA: TGTGCCAGCAGCGTCAGGGGGGAAACTGAAGCTTTCTTT. It codes for CASSVRGETEAFF.

The gene calls are TRBV5-1 and TRBJ1-1, with D perhaps matching TRBD1 (6 bases). Germline-derived CDR1 and CDR2 are SGHRS and YFSETQ. Trimming removed 4 bases from V and 1 base from J, with 14 bases in between. This CDR3 spans 15 amino acids. The CDR3 reads CASSVYRVANTEAFF. The CDR3 coding sequence is TGCGCCAGCAGCGTCTACAGGGTGGCGAACACTGAAGCTTTCTTT.

The rearrangement links TRBV6-1 to TRBJ2-3, with D perhaps TRBD1 (5 bases). Germline CDR1 MNHNS, CDR2 SASEGT. The CDR3 length is 15 residues. The ends were cut back, 1 base at V and 0 bases at J, with 8 bases in the middle. In nucleotides, the CDR3 is TGTGCCAGCAGTGAAGATGACAGAAGCACAGATACGCAGTATTTT. It specifies CASSEDDRSTDTQYF.

This clone has just a few counts. This chain connects TRBV30 to TRBJ1-2, with 10 bases aligning to TRBD1. With V trimmed by 2 bases and J by 7 bases, 10 bases remained unmatched. Germline assignment: CDR1 GTSNPN and CDR2 SVGIG (reference sequence). The CDR3 sequence is 15 residues long. DNA of the CDR3: TGTGCCTGGAGTACCGCCGGGACAGGGGTGGGTGGCTACACCTTC. It specifies CAWSTAGTGVGGYTF.

This clone showed up just once. The V call is TRBV10-3, the J call TRBJ2-2; no clear D gene. The CDR3 has 11 amino acids. Trimming pared 4 bases from V and 4 bases from J, leaving 1 base between. CDR1 is ENHRY and CDR2 is SYGVKD in the germline V gene. CDR3 in amino acids: CAISGTGELFF. In DNA, the CDR3 is TGTGCCATCAGTGGCACCGGGGAGCTGTTTTTT.

This clone was seen just once. This chain joins TRBV6-5 and TRBJ1-2, with 8 bases lining up with TRBD1. The CDR3 contains 15 residues. V trimming: 2 bases; J trimming: 8 bases; junction bases outside the gene matches: 10. Per germline, CDR1 MNHEY and CDR2 SVGAGI. In nucleotides, the CDR3 is TGTGCCAGCAGTTACCGCAGGGGGCGAGTATACGGCTACACCTTC. Amino acid sequence: CASSYRRGRVYGYTF.

The table lists this clone with a count of one. This sequence joins TRBV11-2 and TRBJ2-1, with D unresolved. This CDR3 comprises 13 residues. Germline V lookup: CDR1 SGHAT, CDR2 FQNNGV. Trimming removed 2 bases from V and 10 bases from J, with 12 bases in between. In DNA, the CDR3 is TGTGCCAGCAGCTTATTCCCCCCCACCGAGCAGTTCTTC. Translating gives CASSLFPPTEQFF.

This clone was found once. The J gene is TRBJ2-1, the V gene TRBV29-1; possible D gene TRBD1, 5 bases. Trimming took off 5 bases at V and 7 bases at J, with 9 bases between the two ends. Germline assignment: CDR1 SQVTM and CDR2 ANQGSEA. There are 11 residues in the CDR3. Written as DNA, the CDR3 is TGCAGCGTTTTGGACATAAATGAGCAGTTCTTC. Translating gives CSVLDINEQFF.

The chain uses TRBV5-6 and TRBJ1-2; D may be TRBD1 (5 bases). Trimming cost V 3 bases and J 5 bases, with 14 bases left between them. The germline gives CDR1 SGHDT, CDR2 YYEEEE. This CDR3 has 14 residues. As DNA, the CDR3 is TGTGCCAGCAGCTCTTATCGGGGACGGTATGGCTACACCTTC. This codes for CASSSYRGRYGYTF.

The chain employs TRBV2 and TRBJ2-1; TRBD2 matches at 12 bases. The CDR3 contains 14 residues. The trim removed 7 bases at V and 9 bases at J, leaving 7 bases unmatched. From germline, CDR1 is SNHLY and CDR2 FYNNEI. CDR3 coding DNA: TGTGCCAGCAACAAGGAACTAGCGGGGGGTGAGCAGTTCTTC. Translation gives CASNKELAGGEQFF.

The chain has TRBV19 and TRBJ1-5; the D is unclear. Trimming cost V 5 bases and J 7 bases, with 9 bases left between them. CDR3 length equals 12 residues. Germline values: CDR1 LNHDA, CDR2 SQIVND (reference sequence). The CDR3 nucleotides are TGTGCCAGTAGTCCCGACCAACAGCCCCAGCATTTT. Translating it yields CASSPDQQPQHF.

The rearrangement joins TRBV15 to TRBJ1-1, with a weak D call TRBD1 (5 bases). The CDR3 runs to 14 residues. V was shortened by 3 bases and J by 5 bases, with 13 bases between the two germline ends. Germline-derived CDR1 and CDR2 are LNHNV and YYDKDF (reference sequence). CDR3 DNA sequence: TGTGCCACCAGCAGGGGGCTTCAACTGACTGAAGCTTTCTTT. Its protein is CATSRGLQLTEAFF.

Turning to this clone: Other DNA sequences from this sample encode an identical CDR3 as well. The gene calls are TRBV29-1 and TRBJ2-7, with D perhaps TRBD2 (5 bases). The CDR3 length is 12 residues. Germline CDR1 and CDR2: SQVTM and ANQGSEA. V dropped 4 bases and J dropped 2 bases, with 9 bases sitting between them. CDR3 DNA: TGCAGCGTTGGAGAGGGTCCCTACGAGCAGTACTTC. It specifies CSVGEGPYEQYF.

The genes are TRBV30 and TRBJ1-6; D call uncertain. V was shortened by 0 bases and J by 13 bases, with 4 bases between the two germline ends. This CDR3 is built from 10 residues. Germline V lookup: CDR1 GTSNPN, CDR2 SVGIG (reference sequence). Here the CDR3 reads CAWSVPPLHF. In DNA, the CDR3 is TGTGCCTGGAGTGTACCCCCCCTCCACTTT.

The rearrangement joins TRBV12-5 to TRBJ2-2; D perhaps matches TRBD1 (6 bases). This CDR3 has 17 amino acids. Trimming pared 6 bases from V and 6 bases from J, leaving 23 bases between. Germline V gene lookup returns CDR1 LGHNT and CDR2 FRNRAP. This chain's CDR3 is CASGPPLYRDGAGELFF. Written as DNA, the CDR3 is TGTGCTAGTGGACCACCTCTCTACAGGGATGGGGCCGGGGAGCTGTTTTTT.

The chain carries TRBV7-2 and TRBJ2-7; D remains ambiguous. Looked up from germline, CDR1 is SGHTA and CDR2 is FQGNSA. The CDR3 covers 14 residues. The V end lost 5 bases, the J end lost 6 bases, and 17 bases lay between the germline ends. CDR3 nucleotide sequence: TGTGCCAGCAGCCCGAGACGGACCTCAATCGAGCAGTACTTC. It is translated as CASSPRRTSIEQYF.

The CDR3 bases are TGTGCCAGCAGTTCCAATAACTATGGCTACACCTTC. This codes for CASSSNNYGYTF. The chain links TRBV6-1 to TRBJ1-2; D is undetermined. V was cut by 5 bases and J by 1 base, with 5 bases left in between. Germline values: CDR1 MNHNS, CDR2 SASEGT. CDR3 length: 12 amino acids.